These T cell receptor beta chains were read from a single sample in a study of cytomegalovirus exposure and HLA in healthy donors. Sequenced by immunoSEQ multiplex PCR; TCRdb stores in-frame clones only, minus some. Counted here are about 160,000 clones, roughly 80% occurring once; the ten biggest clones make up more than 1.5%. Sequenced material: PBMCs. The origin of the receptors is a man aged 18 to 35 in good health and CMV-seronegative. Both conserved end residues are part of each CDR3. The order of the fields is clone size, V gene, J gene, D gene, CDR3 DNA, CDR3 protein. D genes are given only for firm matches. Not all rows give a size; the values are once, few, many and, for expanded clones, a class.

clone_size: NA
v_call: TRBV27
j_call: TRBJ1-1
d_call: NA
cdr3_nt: TGTGCCAGCAGTCCCAGGGTAGGCCTAAACCAGGCTAGGATGAACACTGAAGCTTTCTTT
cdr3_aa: CASSPRVGLNQARMNTEAFF

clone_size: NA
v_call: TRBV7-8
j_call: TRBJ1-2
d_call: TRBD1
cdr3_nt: TGTGCCAGCAGCTTAGGGACAGGCAACTATGGCTACACCTTC
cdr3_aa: CASSLGTGNYGYTF

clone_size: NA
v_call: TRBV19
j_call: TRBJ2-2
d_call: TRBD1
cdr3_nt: TGTGCCAGTAGTACCCTATATACGACAGGGCGGTCGATCACCGGGGAGCTGTTTTTT
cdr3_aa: CASSTLYTTGRSITGELFF

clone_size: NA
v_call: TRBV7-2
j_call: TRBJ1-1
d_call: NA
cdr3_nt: TGTGCCAGCAGCTTAGGAGGTTCTTCGGTCGCTTTCTTT
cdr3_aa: CASSLGGSSVAFF

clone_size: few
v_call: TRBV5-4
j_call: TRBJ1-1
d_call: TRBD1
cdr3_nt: TGTGCCAGCAGCTTAGGACAGGGGGCGAAGGCTGAAGCTTTCTTT
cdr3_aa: CASSLGQGAKAEAFF

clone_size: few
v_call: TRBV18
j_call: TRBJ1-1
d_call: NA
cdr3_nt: TGTGCCAGCTCACCCATAACCACCCTGGGGGCCCCTGAAGCTTTCTTT
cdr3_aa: CASSPITTLGAPEAFF

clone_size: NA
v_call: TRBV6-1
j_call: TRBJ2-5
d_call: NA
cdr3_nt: TGTGCCAGCACCAGGACAGCTCAAGAGACCCAGTACTTC
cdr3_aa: CASTRTAQETQYF

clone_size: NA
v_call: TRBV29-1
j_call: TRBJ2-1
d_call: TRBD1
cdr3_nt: TGCAGCGCGGATGGACAGGGAGTCTACAATGAGCAGTTCTTC
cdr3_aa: CSADGQGVYNEQFF

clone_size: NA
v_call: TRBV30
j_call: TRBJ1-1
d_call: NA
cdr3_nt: TGTGCCTGGAGGGTTCGGGGGGGAACTGAAGCTTTCTTT
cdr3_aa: CAWRVRGGTEAFF

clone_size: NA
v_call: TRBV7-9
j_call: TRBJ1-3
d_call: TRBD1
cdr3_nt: TGTGCCAGCAGCTTAGCGGGACAGGGGAACACCATATATTTT
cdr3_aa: CASSLAGQGNTIYF

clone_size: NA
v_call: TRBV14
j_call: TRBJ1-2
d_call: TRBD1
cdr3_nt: TGTGCCAGCAGCCAAGTTGACAGGGGCGGGCAGGGTGGCTACACCTTC
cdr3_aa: CASSQVDRGGQGGYTF

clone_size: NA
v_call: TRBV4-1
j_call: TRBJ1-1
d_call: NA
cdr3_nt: TGCGCCAGCAGCCAAGATCATGGTCGCGCTGAAGCTTTCTTT
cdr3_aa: CASSQDHGRAEAFF

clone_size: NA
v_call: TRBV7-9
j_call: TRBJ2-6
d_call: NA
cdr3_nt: TGTGCCAGCAGGGCGGTGTCCTCTGGGGCCAACGTCCTGACTTTC
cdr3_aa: CASRAVSSGANVLTF

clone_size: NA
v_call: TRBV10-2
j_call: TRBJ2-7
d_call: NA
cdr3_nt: TGCGCCAGCAGTGAGTCTTGGGGCCGCTCCTACGAGCAGTACTTC
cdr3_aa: CASSESWGRSYEQYF

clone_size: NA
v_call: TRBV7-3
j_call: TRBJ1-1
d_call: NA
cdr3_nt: TGTGCCAGCAGCTTGACAGAGAACACTGAAGCTTTCTTT
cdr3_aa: CASSLTENTEAFF

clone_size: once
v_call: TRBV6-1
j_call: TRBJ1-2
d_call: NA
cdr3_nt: TGTGCCAGCAGTGTGGGAATGGGAGGGTCCTATGGCTACACCTTC
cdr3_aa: CASSVGMGGSYGYTF

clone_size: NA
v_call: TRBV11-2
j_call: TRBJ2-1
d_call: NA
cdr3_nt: TGTGCCAGCAGCCGCCGGGACTCCCTGGGGGACAATGAGCAGTTCTTC
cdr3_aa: CASSRRDSLGDNEQFF

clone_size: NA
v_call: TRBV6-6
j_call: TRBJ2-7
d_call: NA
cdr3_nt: TGTGCCAGCAGTTACTCGGAGACAGGCCTCTCCTACGAGCAGTACTTC
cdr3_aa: CASSYSETGLSYEQYF

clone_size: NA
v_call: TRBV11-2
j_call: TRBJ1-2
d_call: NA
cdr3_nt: TGTGCCAGCAGGCAAGTTAGGGGAAAGAGCTATGGCTACACCTTC
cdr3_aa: CASRQVRGKSYGYTF

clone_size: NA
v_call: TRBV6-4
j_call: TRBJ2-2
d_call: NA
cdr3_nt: TGTGCCAGCAGTGACGGGGGGAGTTCCGGGGAGCTGTTTTTT
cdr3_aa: CASSDGGSSGELFF

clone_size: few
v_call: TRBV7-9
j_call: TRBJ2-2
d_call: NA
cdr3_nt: TGTGCCAGCAGCCTCCGAGGACTTGTTACCGGGGAGCTGTTTTTT
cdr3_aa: CASSLRGLVTGELFF

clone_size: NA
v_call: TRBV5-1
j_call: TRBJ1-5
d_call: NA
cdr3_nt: TGCGCCAGCAGCTCCGGGTCGGATAGCAATCAGCCCCAGCATTTT
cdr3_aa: CASSSGSDSNQPQHF

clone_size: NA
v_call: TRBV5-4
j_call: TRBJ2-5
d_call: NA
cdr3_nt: TGTGCCAGCAAACCAGGAGGCGCTAGCATGGGAGAGACCCAGTACTTC
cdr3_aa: CASKPGGASMGETQYF

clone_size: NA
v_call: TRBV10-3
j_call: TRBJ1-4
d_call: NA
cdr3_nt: TGTGCCATCAGTGATGAGGGAATCAGTGAAAAACTGTTTTTT
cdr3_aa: CAISDEGISEKLFF

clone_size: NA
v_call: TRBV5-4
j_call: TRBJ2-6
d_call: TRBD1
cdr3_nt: TGTGCCAGCAGACAAGGACAGGACTGGGCCAACGTCCTGACTTTC
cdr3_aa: CASRQGQDWANVLTF

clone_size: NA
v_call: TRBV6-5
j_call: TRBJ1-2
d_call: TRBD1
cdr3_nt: TGTGCCAGCCATACCCCGACAGGGTACGGCTATGGCTACACCTTC
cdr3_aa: CASHTPTGYGYGYTF

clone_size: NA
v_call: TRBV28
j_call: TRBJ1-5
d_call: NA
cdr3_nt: TGTGCCAGCAGTTTAGGCCCCACAGGGATTTGGGATCAGCCCCAGCATTTT
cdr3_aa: CASSLGPTGIWDQPQHF

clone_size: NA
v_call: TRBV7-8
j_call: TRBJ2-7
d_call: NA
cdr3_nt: TGTGCCAGCAGCTTAGGACAGTTCTACGAGCAGTACTTC
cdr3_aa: CASSLGQFYEQYF

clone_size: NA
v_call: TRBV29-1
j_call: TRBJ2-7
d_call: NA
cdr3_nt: TGCAGCTATCGGGAACCCGGCGACGAGCAGTACTTC
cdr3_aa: CSYREPGDEQYF

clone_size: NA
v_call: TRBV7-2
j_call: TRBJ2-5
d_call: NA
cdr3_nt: TGTGCCAGCAGCTTAGTGGCGGGTATGGGGGAGACCCAGTACTTC
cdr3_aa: CASSLVAGMGETQYF

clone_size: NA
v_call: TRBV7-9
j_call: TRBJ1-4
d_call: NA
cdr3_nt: TGTTCCAGCAGCTTACAGGCAGGCGAGGGTGAAAAACTGTTTTTT
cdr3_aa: CSSSLQAGEGEKLFF

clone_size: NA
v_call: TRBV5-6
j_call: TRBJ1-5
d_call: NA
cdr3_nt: TGTGCCAGCAGCCTAGGAGAAAGCAATCAGCCCCAGCATTTT
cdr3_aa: CASSLGESNQPQHF

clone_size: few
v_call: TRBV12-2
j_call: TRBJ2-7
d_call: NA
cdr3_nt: TGTGCAAGTCGCTTAGGTTTCCGTTACGAGCAGTACTTC
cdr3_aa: CASRLGFRYEQYF

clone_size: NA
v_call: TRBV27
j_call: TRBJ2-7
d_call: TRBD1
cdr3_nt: TGTGCCAGCAAACCCGGGACAGGGCTCCACGAGCAGTACTTC
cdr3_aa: CASKPGTGLHEQYF

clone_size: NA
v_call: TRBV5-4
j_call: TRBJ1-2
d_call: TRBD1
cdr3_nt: TGTGCCAGCAGCTTGAACAGGGGGCATGGCTACACCTTC
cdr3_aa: CASSLNRGHGYTF

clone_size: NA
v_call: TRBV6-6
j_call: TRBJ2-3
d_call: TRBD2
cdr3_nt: TGTGCCAGCAGTTTACGGGACTACCCTAGCACAGATACGCAGTATTTT
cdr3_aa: CASSLRDYPSTDTQYF

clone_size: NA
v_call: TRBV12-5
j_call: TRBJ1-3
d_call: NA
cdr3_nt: TGTGCTAGTGGTTTCCGGGAGACCACCGCCGCCTCTGGAAACACCATATATTTT
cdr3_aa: CASGFRETTAASGNTIYF

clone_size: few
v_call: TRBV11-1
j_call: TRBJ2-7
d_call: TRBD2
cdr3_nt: TGTGCCAGCAGCAAGACTAGCAGAGCCTACGAGCAGTACTTC
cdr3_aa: CASSKTSRAYEQYF

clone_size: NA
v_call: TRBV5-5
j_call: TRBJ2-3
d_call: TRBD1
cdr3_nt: TGTGCCAGCAGCTTACTACAGGGGGCGCGATTAGCAGATACGCAGTATTTT
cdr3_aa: CASSLLQGARLADTQYF

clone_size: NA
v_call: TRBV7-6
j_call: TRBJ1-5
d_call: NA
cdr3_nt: TGTGCCAGCAGCTTAAGGGGGTGGGATCAGCCCCAGCATTTT
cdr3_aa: CASSLRGWDQPQHF

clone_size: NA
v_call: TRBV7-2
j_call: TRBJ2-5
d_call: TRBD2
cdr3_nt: TGTGCCAGCAGCTTGGTAGCCAGCGGGGGGGCGGTACAAGAGACCCAGTACTTC
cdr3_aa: CASSLVASGGAVQETQYF

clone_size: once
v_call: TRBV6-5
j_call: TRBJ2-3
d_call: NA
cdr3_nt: TGTGCCAGCGGCACAAAAACAGGAATCACAGATACGCAGTATTTT
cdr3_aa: CASGTKTGITDTQYF

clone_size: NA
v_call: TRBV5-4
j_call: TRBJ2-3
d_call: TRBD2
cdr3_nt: TGTGCCAGCAGCTTGGCCGGGGGGTCTACCGCTGGCACAGATACGCAGTATTTT
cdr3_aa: CASSLAGGSTAGTDTQYF

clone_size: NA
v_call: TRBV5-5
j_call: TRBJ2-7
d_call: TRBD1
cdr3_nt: TGTGCCAGCAGCACCGATACCGGGACAGTACACTACGAGCAGTACTTC
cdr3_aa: CASSTDTGTVHYEQYF

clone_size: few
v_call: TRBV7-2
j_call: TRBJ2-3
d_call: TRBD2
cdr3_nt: TGTGCCAGCAGCTTAGCTCTAGCGGGGGGGCCGGGAGATACGCAGTATTTT
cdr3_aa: CASSLALAGGPGDTQYF

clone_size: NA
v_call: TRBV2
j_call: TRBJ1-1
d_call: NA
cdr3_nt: TGTGCCAGCAGTGTAGGTGCGGGCGGATACACTGAAGCTTTCTTT
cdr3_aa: CASSVGAGGYTEAFF

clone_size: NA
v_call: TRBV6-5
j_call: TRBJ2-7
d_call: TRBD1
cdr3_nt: TGTGCCAGCAGCCGGACAGGACTCGAGCAGTACTTC
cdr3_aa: CASSRTGLEQYF

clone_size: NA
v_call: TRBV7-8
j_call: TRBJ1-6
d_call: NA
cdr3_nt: TGTGCCAGCAGCTTAGAAGGACGGGACCGGAGGGGCTCACCCCTCCACTTT
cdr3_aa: CASSLEGRDRRGSPLHF

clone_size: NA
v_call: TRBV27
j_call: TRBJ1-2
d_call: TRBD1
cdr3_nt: TGTGCCAGCAGACGGGACAGGGGGCGCGTAAACAACTATGGCTACACCTTC
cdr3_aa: CASRRDRGRVNNYGYTF

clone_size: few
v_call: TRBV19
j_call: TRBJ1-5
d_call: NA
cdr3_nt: TGTGCCAGTAGTCCGGGAGCCAGGCAGCCCCAGCATTTT
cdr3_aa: CASSPGARQPQHF

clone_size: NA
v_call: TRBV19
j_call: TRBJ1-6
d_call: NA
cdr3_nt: TGTGCCAGTAGCCATATGGGGGCGCAGAATTCACCCCTCCACTTT
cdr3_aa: CASSHMGAQNSPLHF

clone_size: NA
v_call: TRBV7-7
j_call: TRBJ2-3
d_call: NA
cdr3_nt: TGTGCCAGCAGCTTATACAGCGGAGGAGATACGCAGTATTTT
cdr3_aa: CASSLYSGGDTQYF

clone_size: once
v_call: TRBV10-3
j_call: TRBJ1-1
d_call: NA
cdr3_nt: TGTGCCATCAGCGCAGGGGACCTGAACACTGAAGCTTTCTTT
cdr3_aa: CAISAGDLNTEAFF

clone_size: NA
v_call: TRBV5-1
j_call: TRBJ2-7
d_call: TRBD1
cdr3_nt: TGCGCCAGCAGCTTCGCGGGACAGGGTACCTACGAGCAGTACTTC
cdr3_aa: CASSFAGQGTYEQYF

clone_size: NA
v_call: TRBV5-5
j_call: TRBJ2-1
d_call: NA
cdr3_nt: TGTGCCAGCAGCCCTAGCAGCTCCTACAATGAGCAGTTCTTC
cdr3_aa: CASSPSSSYNEQFF

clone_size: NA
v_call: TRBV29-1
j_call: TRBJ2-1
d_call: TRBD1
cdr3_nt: TGCAGCGTTGCCGGGACAGACTACAATGAGCAGTTCTTC
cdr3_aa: CSVAGTDYNEQFF

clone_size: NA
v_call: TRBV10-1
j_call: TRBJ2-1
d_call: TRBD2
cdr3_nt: TGCGCCAGCCGGGGGGGACTAGTATCCTACAATGAGCAGCTCTTC
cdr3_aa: CASRGGLVSYNEQLF

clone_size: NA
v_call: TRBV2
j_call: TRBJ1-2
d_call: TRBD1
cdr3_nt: TGTGCCAGCAGTGAAGCGAAACAGGGGGCTTGTACCTTC
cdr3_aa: CASSEAKQGACTF

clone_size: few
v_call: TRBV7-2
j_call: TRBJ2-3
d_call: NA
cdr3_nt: TGTGCCAGCAGCTTCCAGAGCACAGATACGCAGTATTTT
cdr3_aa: CASSFQSTDTQYF